The clone carrying this T cell receptor (beta chain) appeared a few times. Its target is unknown. Germline CDR1 reads MDHEN; CDR2 reads SYDVKM. With 6 bases removed from V and 4 bases from J, the gap between germline ends came to 10 bases. The CDR3 consists of 12 residues. This sample stems from a study of CD8 T cells in ankylosing spondylitis. Notes on the study in general: Past research had described some motif variants in reactive arthritis synovial fluid and blood. There was reportedly significant enrichment of clones that were disease-linked in matched ankylosing spondylitis synovial fluid.

Making the TCR beta libraries involved quantitative 5'-RACE with molecular barcodes. Via MiXCR, TCRdb re-called the 5' RACE reads, giving one row per CDR3 protein. The repertoire holds about 360,000 distinct CDR3 sequences, with more than 20% as singletons. The receptor was isolated from a male donor with ankylosing spondylitis or in good health (not recorded which). The J gene is TRBJ2-7, the V gene TRBV28; D is unresolved. Material for sequencing was blood, either unsorted or a sorted T cell fraction (not recorded which). CDR3 bases: TGTGCCAGCAGCCCTATGAGGTACGAGCAGTACTTC. It codes for CASSPMRYEQYF.